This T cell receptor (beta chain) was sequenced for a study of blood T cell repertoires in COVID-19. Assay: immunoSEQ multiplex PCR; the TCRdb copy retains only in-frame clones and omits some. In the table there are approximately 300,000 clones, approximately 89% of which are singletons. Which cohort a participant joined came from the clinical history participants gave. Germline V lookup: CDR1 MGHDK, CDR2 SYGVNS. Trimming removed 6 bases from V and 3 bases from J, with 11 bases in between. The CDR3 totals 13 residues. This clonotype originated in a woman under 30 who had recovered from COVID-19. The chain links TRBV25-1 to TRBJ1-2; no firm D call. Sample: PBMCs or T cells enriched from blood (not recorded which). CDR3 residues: CASSRTAHYGYTF. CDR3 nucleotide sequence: TGTGCCAGCAGCCGAACAGCCCACTATGGCTACACCTTC.